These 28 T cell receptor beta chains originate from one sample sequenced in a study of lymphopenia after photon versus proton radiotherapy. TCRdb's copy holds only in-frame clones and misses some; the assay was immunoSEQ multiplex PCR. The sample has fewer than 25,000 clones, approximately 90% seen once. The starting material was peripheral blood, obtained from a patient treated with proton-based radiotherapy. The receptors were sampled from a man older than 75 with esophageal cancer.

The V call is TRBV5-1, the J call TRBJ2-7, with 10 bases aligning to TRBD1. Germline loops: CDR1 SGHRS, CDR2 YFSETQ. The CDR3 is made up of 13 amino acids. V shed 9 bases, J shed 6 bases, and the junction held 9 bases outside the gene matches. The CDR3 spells CATRQGAGSEQYF. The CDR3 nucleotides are TGCGCCACAAGACAGGGGGCGGGTTCCGAGCAGTACTTC.

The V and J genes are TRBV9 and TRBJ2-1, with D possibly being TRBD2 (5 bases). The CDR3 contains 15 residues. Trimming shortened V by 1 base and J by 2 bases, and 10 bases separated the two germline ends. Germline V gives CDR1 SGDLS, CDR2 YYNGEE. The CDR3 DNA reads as TGTGCCAGCAGCGTAACCGGAGGCCCCTACAATGAGCAGTTCTTC. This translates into CASSVTGGPYNEQFF.

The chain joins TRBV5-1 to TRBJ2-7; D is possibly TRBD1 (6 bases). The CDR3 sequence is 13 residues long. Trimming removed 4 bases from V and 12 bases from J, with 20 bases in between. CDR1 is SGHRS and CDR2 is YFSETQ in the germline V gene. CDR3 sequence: CASSGEDREALYF. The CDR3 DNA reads TGCGCCAGCAGCGGAGAGGACAGAGAAGCCCTGTACTTC.

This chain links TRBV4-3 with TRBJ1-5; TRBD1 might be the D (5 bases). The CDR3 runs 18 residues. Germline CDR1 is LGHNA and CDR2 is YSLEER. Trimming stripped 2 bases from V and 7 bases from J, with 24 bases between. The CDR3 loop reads CASSQNPVGDRPEQPQHF. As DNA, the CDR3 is TGCGCCAGCAGCCAAAACCCCGTGGGAGACAGACCTGAACAGCCCCAGCATTTT.

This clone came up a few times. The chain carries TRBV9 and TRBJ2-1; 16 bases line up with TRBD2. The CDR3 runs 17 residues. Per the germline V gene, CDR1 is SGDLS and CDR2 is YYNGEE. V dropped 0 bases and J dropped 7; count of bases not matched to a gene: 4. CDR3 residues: CASSVAVGLAGGNEQFF. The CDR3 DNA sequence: TGTGCCAGCAGCGTAGCTGTGGGACTAGCGGGGGGGAATGAGCAGTTCTTC.

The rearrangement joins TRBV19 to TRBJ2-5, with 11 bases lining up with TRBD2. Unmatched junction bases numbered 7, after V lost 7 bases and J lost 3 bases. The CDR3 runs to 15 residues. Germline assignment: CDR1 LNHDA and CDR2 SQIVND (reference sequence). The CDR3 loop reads CASTASGGSKETQYF. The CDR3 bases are TGTGCCAGTACGGCTAGCGGGGGGAGCAAAGAGACCCAGTACTTC. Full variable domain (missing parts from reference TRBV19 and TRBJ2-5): DGGITQSPKYLFRKEGQNVTLSCEQNLNHDAMYWYRQDPGQGLRLIYYSQIVNDFQKGDIAEGYSVSREKKESFPLTVTSAQKNPTAFYLCASTASGGSKETQYFGPGTRLLVL.

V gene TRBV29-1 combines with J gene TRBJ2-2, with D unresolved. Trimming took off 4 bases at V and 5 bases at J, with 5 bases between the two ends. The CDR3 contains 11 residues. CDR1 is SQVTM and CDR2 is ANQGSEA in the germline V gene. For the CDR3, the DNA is TGCAGCGTTGTAGGGACCGGGGAGCTGTTTTTT. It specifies CSVVGTGELFF.

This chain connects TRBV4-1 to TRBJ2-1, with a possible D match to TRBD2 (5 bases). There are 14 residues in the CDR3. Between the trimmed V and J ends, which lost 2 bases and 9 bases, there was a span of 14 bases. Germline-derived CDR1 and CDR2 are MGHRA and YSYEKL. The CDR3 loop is CASSQQDFRSEQFF. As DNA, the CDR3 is TGCGCCAGCAGCCAACAGGACTTCCGGAGTGAGCAGTTCTTC.

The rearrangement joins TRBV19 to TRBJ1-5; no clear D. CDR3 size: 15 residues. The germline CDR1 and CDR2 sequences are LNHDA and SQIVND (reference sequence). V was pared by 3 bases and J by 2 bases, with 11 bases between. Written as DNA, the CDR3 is TGTGCCAGTAGTATCGTGGGTAAAGGCAATCAGCCCCAGCATTTT. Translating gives CASSIVGKGNQPQHF.

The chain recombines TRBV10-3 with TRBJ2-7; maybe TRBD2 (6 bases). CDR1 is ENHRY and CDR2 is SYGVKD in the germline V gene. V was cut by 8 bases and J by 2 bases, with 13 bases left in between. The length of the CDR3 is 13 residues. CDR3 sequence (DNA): TGTGCCATCGGGGGGAGTGGCACCTACGAGCAGTACTTC. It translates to CAIGGSGTYEQYF.

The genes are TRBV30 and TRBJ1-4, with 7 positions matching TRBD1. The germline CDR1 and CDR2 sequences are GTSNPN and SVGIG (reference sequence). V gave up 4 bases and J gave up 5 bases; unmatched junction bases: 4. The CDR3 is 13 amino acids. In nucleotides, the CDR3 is TGTGCCTGGAACAGGGGAGGAAATGAAAAACTGTTTTTT. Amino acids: CAWNRGGNEKLFF.

The CDR3 DNA reads as TGTGCCAGCAGCATTCACCCGGACAGGGGGTTTCCGCGAAAATGCTACACCTTC. The encoded protein is CASSIHPDRGFPRKCYTF. The chain employs TRBV21-1 and TRBJ1-2; the table gives TRBD1 as D, unverified against the DNA. TRBV21-1 is annotated as a pseudogene. This CDR3 comprises 18 residues.

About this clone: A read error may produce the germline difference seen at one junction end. The CDR3 spells CASSRRQGVETQYF. In DNA form, the CDR3 reads TGTGCTAGCAGCAGGAGGCAGGGGGTGGAGACCCAGTACTTC. J is TRBJ2-5 and V is TRBV7-7; TRBD1 matches at 7 bases. The CDR3 runs to 14 residues. Germline CDR1 SSHAT, CDR2 FNYEAQ (reference sequence).

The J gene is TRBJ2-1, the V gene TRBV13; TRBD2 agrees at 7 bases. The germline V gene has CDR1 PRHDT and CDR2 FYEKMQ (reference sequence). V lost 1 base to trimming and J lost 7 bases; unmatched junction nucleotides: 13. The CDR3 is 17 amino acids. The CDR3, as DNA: TGTGCCAGCAGCTTAGCACTGCGGGAGTTGGTTCGGAATGAGCAGTTCTTC. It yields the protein CASSLALRELVRNEQFF.

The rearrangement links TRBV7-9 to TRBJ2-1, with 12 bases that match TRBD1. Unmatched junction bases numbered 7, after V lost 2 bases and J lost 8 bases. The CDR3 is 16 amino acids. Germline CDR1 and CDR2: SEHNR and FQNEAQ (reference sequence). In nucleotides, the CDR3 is TGTGCCAGCAGCTTATTGTGGGGACAGGGGGCCGATGAGCAGTTCTTC. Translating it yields CASSLLWGQGADEQFF.

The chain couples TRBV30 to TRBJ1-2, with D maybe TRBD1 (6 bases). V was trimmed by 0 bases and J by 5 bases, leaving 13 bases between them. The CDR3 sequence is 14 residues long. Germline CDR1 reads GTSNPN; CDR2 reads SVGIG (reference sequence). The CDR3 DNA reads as TGTGCCTGGAGTGTACGATGGGGGGCTTATGGCTACACCTTC. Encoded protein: CAWSVRWGAYGYTF. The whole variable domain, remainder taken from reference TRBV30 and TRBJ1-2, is SQTIHQWPATLVQPVGSPLSLECTVEGTSNPNLYWYRQAAGRGLQLLFYSVGIGQISSEVPQNLSASRPQDRQFILSSKKLLLSDSGFYLCAWSVRWGAYGYTFGSGTRLTVV.

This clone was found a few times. CDR3 sequence reads: CASSQIAGVGNTGELFF. CDR3 sequence (DNA): TGCGCCAGCAGCCAAATAGCGGGAGTGGGGAACACCGGGGAGCTGTTTTTT. V and J are TRBV4-1 and TRBJ2-2; TRBD2 aligns across 9 bases. J was trimmed by 1 base and V by 2 bases; bases with no gene match: 5. The length of the CDR3 is 17 residues. Germline values: CDR1 MGHRA, CDR2 YSYEKL.

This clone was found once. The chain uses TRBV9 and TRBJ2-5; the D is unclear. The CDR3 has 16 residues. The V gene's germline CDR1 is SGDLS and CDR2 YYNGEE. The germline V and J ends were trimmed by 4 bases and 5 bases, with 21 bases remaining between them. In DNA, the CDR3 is TGTGCCAGCAGCCCTCTCCACACGGAGTCGTCGGAGACCCAGTACTTC. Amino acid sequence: CASSPLHTESSETQYF. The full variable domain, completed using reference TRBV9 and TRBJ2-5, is DSGVTQTPKHLITATGQRVTLRCSPRSGDLSVYWYQQSLDQGLQFLIQYYNGEERAKGNILERFSAQQFPDLHSELNLSSLELGDSALYFCASSPLHTESSETQYFGPGTRLLVL.

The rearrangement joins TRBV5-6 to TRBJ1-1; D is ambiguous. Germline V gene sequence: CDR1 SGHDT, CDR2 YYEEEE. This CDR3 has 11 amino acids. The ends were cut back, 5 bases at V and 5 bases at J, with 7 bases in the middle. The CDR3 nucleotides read TGTGCCAGCAGGTCGGATACTGAAGCTTTCTTT. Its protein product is CASRSDTEAFF.

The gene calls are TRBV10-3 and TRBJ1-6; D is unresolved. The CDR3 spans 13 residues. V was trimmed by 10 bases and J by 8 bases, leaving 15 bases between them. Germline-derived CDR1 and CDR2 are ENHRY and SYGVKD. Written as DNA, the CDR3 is TGTGCCACCGCGCGGATTCGAGATTCACCCCTCCACTTT. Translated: CATARIRDSPLHF.

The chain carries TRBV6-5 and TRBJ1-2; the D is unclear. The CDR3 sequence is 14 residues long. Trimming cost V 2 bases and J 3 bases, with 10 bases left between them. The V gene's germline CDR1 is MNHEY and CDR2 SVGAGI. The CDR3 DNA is TGTGCCAGCAGTTACGGGCCGCAACACTATGGCTACACCTTC. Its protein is CASSYGPQHYGYTF.

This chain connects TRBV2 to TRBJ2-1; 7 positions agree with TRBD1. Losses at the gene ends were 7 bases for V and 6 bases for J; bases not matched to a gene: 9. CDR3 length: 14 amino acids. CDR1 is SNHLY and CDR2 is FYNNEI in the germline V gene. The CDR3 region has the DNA TGTGCCAGCACCGAAACAGGGGCGCTCAATGAGCAGTTCTTC. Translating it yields CASTETGALNEQFF.

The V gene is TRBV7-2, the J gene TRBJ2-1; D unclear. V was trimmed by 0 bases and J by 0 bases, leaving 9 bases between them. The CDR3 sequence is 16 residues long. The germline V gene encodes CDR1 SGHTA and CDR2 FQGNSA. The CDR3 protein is CASSLARTSSYNEQFF. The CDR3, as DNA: TGTGCCAGCAGCTTAGCCCGCACGAGCTCCTACAATGAGCAGTTCTTC.

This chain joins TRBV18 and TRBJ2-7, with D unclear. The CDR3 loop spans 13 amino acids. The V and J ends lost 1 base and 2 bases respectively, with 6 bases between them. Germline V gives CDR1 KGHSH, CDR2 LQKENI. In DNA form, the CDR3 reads TGTGCCAGCTCACCACAAGGGACCTACGAGCAGTACTTC. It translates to CASSPQGTYEQYF.

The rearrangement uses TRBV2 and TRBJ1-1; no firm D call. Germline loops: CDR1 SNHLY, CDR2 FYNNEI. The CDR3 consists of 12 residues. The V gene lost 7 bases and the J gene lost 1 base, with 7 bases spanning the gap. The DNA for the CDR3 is TGTGCCAGCACGTACTCGAACACTGAAGCTTTCTTT. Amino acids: CASTYSNTEAFF.

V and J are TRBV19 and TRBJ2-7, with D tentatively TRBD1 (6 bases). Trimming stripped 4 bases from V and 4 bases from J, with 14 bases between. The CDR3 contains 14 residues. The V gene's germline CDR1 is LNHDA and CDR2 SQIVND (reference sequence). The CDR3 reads CASSNRDTNYEQYF. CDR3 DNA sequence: TGTGCCAGTAGTAACCGGGACACTAATTACGAGCAGTACTTC.

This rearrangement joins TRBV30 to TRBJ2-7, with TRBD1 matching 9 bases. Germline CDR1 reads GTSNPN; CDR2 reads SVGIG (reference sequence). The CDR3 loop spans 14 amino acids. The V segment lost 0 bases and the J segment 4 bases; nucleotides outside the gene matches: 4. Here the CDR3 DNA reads TGTGCCTGGAGTGTACGTGACAGGGGGTACGAGCAGTACTTC. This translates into CAWSVRDRGYEQYF.

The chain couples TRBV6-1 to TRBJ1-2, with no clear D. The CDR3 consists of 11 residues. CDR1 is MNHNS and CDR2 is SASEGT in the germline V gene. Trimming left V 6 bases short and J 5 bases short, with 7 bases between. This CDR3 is CASRGLYGYTF. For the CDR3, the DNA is TGTGCCAGCAGAGGACTGTATGGCTACACCTTC.